The 25 T cell receptor beta chains listed next were all sequenced from one sample in a study of prognosis after radiotherapy for stage I lung cancer. By two-round multiplex PCR, the TCR beta CDR3 was amplified from genomic DNA. Gene-specific primers for each TRBV and TRBJ gene drove first-round PCR. In TCRdb, the multiplex PCR reads were re-called with MiXCR into one record per CDR3 protein. The table has approximately 20,000 distinct CDR3 sequences, roughly 28% seen once. The source was PBMCs, collected before or after stereotactic body radiation therapy (not recorded which). The origin of the receptors is a donor aged 50 or older with non-small cell lung cancer.

This clonotype appeared a single time. This is likely an artifact of a read error, given a far larger clone one base away. V and J are TRBV6-4 and TRBJ1-2; 7 nucleotides align to TRBD1. The CDR3 length is 16 residues. The germline V gene has CDR1 MRHNA and CDR2 SNTAGT. With V trimmed by 4 bases and J by 5 bases, 13 bases remained unmatched. Written as DNA, the CDR3 is TGTGCCAGCAGTGGGGGGACAGAGCATAAGTCGTATGGCTACACCTTC. Translating gives CASSGGTEHKSYGYTF.

In its sample, this clonotype was seen many times. The rearrangement links TRBV12-3 or TRBV12-4 to TRBJ2-4; maybe TRBD2 (5 bases). The V gene lost 4 bases and the J gene lost 3 bases, with 13 bases spanning the gap. The length of the CDR3 is 15 residues. In DNA form, the CDR3 reads TGTGCCAGCAGTTCTAATCGGGAAGGCAAAAACATTCAGTACTTC. The encoded protein is CASSSNREGKNIQYF.

To note about this clonotype: This CDR3 is missing its conserved last phenylalanine or tryptophan, likely due to a read error. This chain uses TRBV6-4 with TRBJ2-1; 7 bases align to TRBD1. The CDR3 loop spans 12 amino acids. CDR1 and CDR2 from the germline V gene are MRHNA and SNTAGT. The CDR3 reads CGSTPGGGKQFL. The CDR3 DNA is TGTGGCAGCACGCCAGGGGGTGGGAAGCAGTTCTTA.

Turning to this clonotype: A far larger clone lies a single base away; this is likely a read error. The chain recombines TRBV20-1 with TRBJ2-5; 8 bases are shared with TRBD2. The assigned J gene may be wrong: the sequence end matches TRBJ2-1 better. The CDR3 has 15 residues. CDR1 is DFQATT, CDR2 SNEGSKA, per germline (reference sequence). The CDR3 coding sequence is TGCAGTGCTTCCTCCGGGACTAGTGGGTTTGAGGAGCAGTTCTTC. This gives the protein CSASSGTSGFEEQFF.

In this sample, this clonotype is medium-sized. The chain joins TRBV19 to TRBJ1-2, with 9 bases fitting TRBD1. CDR1 and CDR2 from the germline V gene are LNHDA and SQIVND (reference sequence). This CDR3 comprises 14 residues. J gave up 8 bases and V 7 bases, and 11 bases lay outside the gene matches. CDR3 nucleotide sequence: TGTGCCAGTATCGGCGGACAGGGGCTAGACGGCTACACCTTC. Amino acids: CASIGGQGLDGYTF.

This clonotype has a count of ten or more. This chain links TRBV29-1 with TRBJ1-2, with TRBD1 matching over 7 bases. The junction had 7 bases not matched to a gene; V was cut back by 1 base and J by 2 bases. The CDR3 runs to 15 residues. In germline, CDR1 is SQVTM, CDR2 ANQGSEA. CDR3 sequence: CSVEGDRAANYGYTF. CDR3 sequence (DNA): TGCAGCGTTGAAGGTGACAGGGCAGCAAACTATGGCTACACCTTC. Complete variable domain (other parts from reference TRBV29-1 and TRBJ1-2): SAVISQKPSRDICQRGTSLTIQCQVDSQVTMMFWYRQQPGQSLTLIATANQGSEATYESGFVIDKFPISRPNLTFSTLTVSNMSPEDSSIYLCSVEGDRAANYGYTFGSGTRLTVV.

This clonotype was seen many times. The chain couples TRBV7-6 to TRBJ2-1; 8 bases line up with TRBD1. The CDR3 length is 14 residues. In germline, CDR1 is SGHVS, CDR2 FNYEAQ. The V gene end was trimmed by 5 bases and the J gene end by 6 bases; junction bases not matched to a gene: 6. The CDR3 here is CASSNRDRFNEQFF. Here the CDR3 DNA reads TGTGCCAGCAGCAACCGGGACAGGTTCAATGAGCAGTTCTTC. The whole variable domain, filled in from reference TRBV7-6 and TRBJ2-1, reads GAGVSQSPRYKVTKRGQDVALRCDPISGHVSLYWYRQALGQGPEFLTYFNYEAQQDKSGLPNDRFSAERPEGSISTLTIQRTEQRDSAMYRCASSNRDRFNEQFFGPGTRLTVL.

This clonotype has a count of ten or more. The J gene is TRBJ2-7, the V gene TRBV20-1; TRBD1 matches at 7 bases. The length of the CDR3 is 11 residues. Germline V gene sequence: CDR1 DFQATT, CDR2 SNEGSKA (reference sequence). V lost 5 bases and J lost 5; bases outside the gene matches: 3. DNA for the CDR3: TGCAGTGCTTACAGGGGTCACGAGCAGTACTTC. It codes for CSAYRGHEQYF.

This clonotype was seen repeatedly, ten times or more. This sequence may be a read error, since a much larger clone differs from it by one base. This chain links TRBV19 with TRBJ1-2, with D perhaps TRBD1 (6 bases). From germline, CDR1 is LNHDA and CDR2 SQIVND (reference sequence). Trimming shortened V by 3 bases and J by 8 bases, and 13 bases separated the two germline ends. The CDR3 loop spans 13 amino acids. The CDR3 reads CASSIPGTPGYTF. DNA for the CDR3: TGTGCCAGTAGTATTCCCGGGACACCCGGCTACACCTTC. Together with reference TRBV19 and TRBJ1-2, the CDR3 gives the full variable domain: DGGITQSPKYLFRKEGQNVTLSCEQNLNHDAMYWYRQDPGQGLRLIYYSQIVNDFQKGDIAEGYSVSREKKESFPLTVTSAQKNPTAFYLCASSIPGTPGYTFGSGTRLTVV.

The table lists this clonotype with many counts. The J gene is TRBJ2-5, the V gene TRBV20-1, with a possible D match to TRBD1 (5 bases). The length of the CDR3 is 13 residues. The germline V gene encodes CDR1 DFQATT and CDR2 SNEGSKA (reference sequence). Trimming took 5 bases from V and 0 from J, leaving 10 bases between them. The CDR3 is CSAARTNQETQYF. CDR3 bases: TGCAGTGCTGCGAGGACAAACCAAGAGACCCAGTACTTC.

The chain carries TRBV18 and TRBJ1-2; 11 nucleotides line up with TRBD1. The CDR3 has 17 residues. CDR1 and CDR2 (germline): KGHSH, LQKENI. With 1 base clipped from V and 7 bases from J, the junction kept 11 bases outside the gene matches. CDR3 coding DNA: TGTGCCAGCTCACCACGCCCAGGACAGGGGGCGTTCGGTGGCTACACCTTC. It encodes CASSPRPGQGAFGGYTF.

This clonotype was recorded once. Its ends do not fully match the called genes, so a read error is possible. J is TRBJ2-1 and V is TRBV11-1; perhaps TRBD2 as D (6 bases). This CDR3 spans 15 amino acids. CDR1 SGHAT and CDR2 FQDESV come from the germline V gene (reference sequence). The chain's CDR3 is CASSPGGTLHNEHFF. CDR3 DNA: TGTGCCAGCAGCCCCGGTGGGACTCTCCATAATGAGCATTTTTTC.

This clonotype has ten or more counts. The rearrangement joins TRBV29-1 to TRBJ1-1, with 8 bases identical to TRBD1. After removal of 6 bases from V and 4 bases from J, the junction contained 4 bases not matched to a gene. The CDR3 has 12 amino acids. CDR1 SQVTM and CDR2 ANQGSEA come from the germline V gene. The CDR3 sequence is CSVRQGSTEAFF. The CDR3 region has the DNA TGCAGCGTGAGACAGGGGAGCACTGAAGCTTTCTTT.

This clonotype was counted many times. The J gene is TRBJ2-1, the V gene TRBV24-1; no reliable D call. This CDR3 spans 14 amino acids. The germline V gene has CDR1 KGHDR and CDR2 SFDVKD. Trimming took 1 base from V and 5 from J, leaving 8 bases between them. As DNA, the CDR3 is TGTGCCACCAGTGATTTTTGGCCGAACAATGAGCAGTTCTTC. It translates to CATSDFWPNNEQFF.

This clonotype was seen repeatedly, ten times or more. The chain combines TRBV7-6 with TRBJ2-5; TRBD2 aligns across 8 bases. The J call could be wrong; TRBJ2-1 is a better fit for the DNA end. The CDR3 is 15 amino acids. Germline V lookup: CDR1 SGHVS, CDR2 FNYEAQ. The CDR3 sequence is CASSLVSVAGNEQFF. CDR3 bases: TGTGCCAGCAGCTTAGTGTCGGTAGCGGGGAATGAGCAGTTCTTC.

As to this clonotype: With a far larger clone one base away, a read error is the likely cause. V is TRBV6-9 and J is TRBJ2-1; 11 bases line up with TRBD2. The V segment lost 4 bases and the J segment 10 bases; nucleotides outside the gene matches: 6. Germline CDR1 is MNHGY and CDR2 is SVAAGI. CDR3 length: 14 residues. CDR3 loop: CASSSGLADREQFF. CDR3 nucleotides: TGTGCCAGCAGTTCGGGACTAGCGGATAGGGAGCAGTTCTTC.

This clonotype was picked up many times. V is TRBV20-1 and J is TRBJ2-1; maybe TRBD2 (5 bases). In germline, CDR1 is DFQATT, CDR2 SNEGSKA (reference sequence). This CDR3 is 14 amino acids long. V was shortened by 3 bases and J by 2 bases, with 11 bases between the two germline ends. The DNA of the CDR3 is TGCAGTGCTAGGTTTAGCGAGGCCTACAATGAGCAGTTCTTC. Encoded protein: CSARFSEAYNEQFF.

CDR3 amino acids: CARGLAGDLETQYF. CDR3 coding DNA: TGTGCCAGAGGACTAGCGGGAGACTTGGAGACCCAGTACTTC. This sequence joins TRBV2 and TRBJ2-5, with TRBD2 matching over 13 bases. The CDR3 is 14 residues long. Germline V gene lookup returns CDR1 SNHLY and CDR2 FYNNEI. V gave up 9 bases and J gave up 5 bases; unmatched junction bases: 6.

In this sample, this clonotype is hyperexpanded. The chain joins TRBV27 to TRBJ2-7; 7 positions match TRBD1. The junction had 16 bases not matched to a gene; V was cut back by 6 bases and J by 5 bases. This CDR3 has 16 residues. Germline values: CDR1 MNHEY, CDR2 SMNVEV (reference sequence). CDR3 nucleotide sequence: TGTGCCAGCAGACTTATGCTATCAGGGGGAGTGCACGAGCAGTACTTC. Amino acid sequence: CASRLMLSGGVHEQYF.

This clonotype was seen many times. The chain combines TRBV6-1 with TRBJ1-1, with TRBD1 as a possible D gene (6 bases). V was cut by 10 bases and J by 7 bases, with 16 bases left in between. The CDR3 length is 12 residues. Germline assignment: CDR1 MNHNS and CDR2 SASEGT. The CDR3 nucleotides are TGTGCCACCAAACCGACAGGAATTGAAGCTTTCTTT. Its protein is CATKPTGIEAFF.

Details on this clonotype: Sequence at one end of the junction differs from germline and may be a read error. The chain joins TRBV28 to TRBJ2-7; 8 bases map to TRBD1. The CDR3 contains 16 residues. From germline, CDR1 is MDHEN and CDR2 SYDVKM. The CDR3 reads CTSSQAWAGGHYEQYF. The DNA for the CDR3 is TGTACCAGCAGCCAAGCCTGGGCAGGGGGCCATTACGAGCAGTACTTC.

A note on this clonotype: A far larger clone is only one base removed, so a read error is likely. V is TRBV6-5 and J is TRBJ2-1; D may be TRBD1 (6 bases). CDR3 size: 16 residues. The germline V gene encodes CDR1 MNHEY and CDR2 SVGAGI. CDR3 nucleotides: TGTGCCAGCAGTGACTCGCCCGGGAAAGGGGGCAATGAGCAGTTCTTC. It translates to CASSDSPGKGGNEQFF.

Note on this clonotype: This may arise from a read error, as a much more abundant clone is one base away. This chain links TRBV5-4 with TRBJ2-1; D remains unclear. Germline CDR1 reads SGHNT; CDR2 reads YYREEE (reference sequence). The CDR3 runs to 16 residues. Trimming cost V 1 base and J 0 bases, with 11 bases left between them. The DNA for the CDR3 is TGTGCCAGCAGCTTGTCCGACGGTAGCTCCTACAATGAGCAGTTCTTC. Residues: CASSLSDGSSYNEQFF. Complete variable domain (other parts from reference TRBV5-4 and TRBJ2-1): ETGVTQSPTHLIKTRGQQVTLRCSSQSGHNTVSWYQQALGQGPQFIFQYYREEENGRGNFPPRFSGLQFPNYSSELNVNALELDDSALYLCASSLSDGSSYNEQFFGPGTRLTVL.

This clonotype was recorded many times. This chain uses TRBV5-6 with TRBJ1-4; TRBD1 matches at 9 bases. V lost 0 bases and J lost 10; bases outside the gene matches: 7. The CDR3 covers 15 residues. CDR1 and CDR2 (germline): SGHDT, YYEEEE. CDR3 amino acids: CASSLAGQGRPKLFF. The CDR3 DNA is TGTGCCAGCAGCTTGGCCGGACAGGGGCGTCCAAAACTGTTTTTT.

This clonotype was seen at least ten times. The rearrangement links TRBV28 to TRBJ2-7, with 9 bases lining up with TRBD1. V shed 7 bases and J 2 bases; nucleotides not matched to a gene: 9. The length of the CDR3 is 15 residues. Germline loops: CDR1 MDHEN, CDR2 SYDVKM. DNA for the CDR3: TGTGCCAGCAATTTTGTGGGGACAGGGACCTACGAGCAGTACTTC. It yields the protein CASNFVGTGTYEQYF.